These 10 T cell receptor beta chains came from one sample sequenced in a study of cytomegalovirus exposure and HLA in healthy donors. Primers: 60 Vbeta forward and 13 Jbeta reverse. The repertoire was sequenced with immunoSEQ multiplex PCR; TCRdb's copy has only in-frame clones and lacks some. The sample yields 120,000 to 150,000 clones, about 76% seen once. Sequencing input: PBMCs. These receptors all stem from a female donor in good health and CMV-seronegative.

This sequence joins TRBV2 and TRBJ2-7, with 10 bases identical to TRBD2. V shed 4 bases and J 4 bases; nucleotides not matched to a gene: 4. Germline CDR1 and CDR2: SNHLY and FYNNEI. The length of the CDR3 is 14 residues. The CDR3 DNA is TGTGCCAGCAGTGGAGCGGGAGGGCCTTACGAGCAGTACTTC. It translates to CASSGAGGPYEQYF. The full variable domain, rest sourced from reference TRBV2 and TRBJ2-7, is EPEVTQTPSHQVTQMGQEVILRCVPISNHLYFYWYRQILGQKVEFLVSFYNNEISEKSEIFDDQFSVERPDGSNFTLKIRSTKLEDSAMYFCASSGAGGPYEQYFGPGTRLTVT.

This clone was seen a single time. The chain recombines TRBV5-6 with TRBJ1-1; 8 bases align to TRBD1. This CDR3 spans 15 amino acids. Germline V lookup: CDR1 SGHDT, CDR2 YYEEEE. Losses at the gene ends were 4 bases for V and 0 bases for J; bases not matched to a gene: 5. The CDR3 region is CASSPGTGMNTEAFF. The CDR3 DNA follows: TGTGCCAGCAGCCCCGGGACAGGAATGAACACTGAAGCTTTCTTT. The full variable domain, its missing parts supplied by reference TRBV5-6 and TRBJ1-1, is DAGVTQSPTHLIKTRGQQVTLRCSPKSGHDTVSWYQQALGQGPQFIFQYYEEEERQRGNFPDRFSGHQFPNYSSELNVNALLLGDSALYLCASSPGTGMNTEAFFGQGTRLTVV.

The V and J genes are TRBV10-3 and TRBJ2-1; a possible D gene is TRBD2 (6 bases). The CDR3 is 15 residues long. CDR1 and CDR2 from the germline V gene are ENHRY and SYGVKD. Trimming pared 10 bases from V and 1 base from J, leaving 17 bases between. The CDR3 loop is CATQRGTDSYNEQFF. The CDR3 DNA reads as TGTGCCACGCAAAGAGGGACTGATTCCTACAATGAGCAGTTCTTC.

This clone was seen a few times. The V and J genes are TRBV6-6 and TRBJ2-7; 7 positions match TRBD1. Trimming took 9 bases from V and 3 from J; bases not matched to a gene: 11. Germline assignment: CDR1 MNHNY and CDR2 SVGAGI (reference sequence). The CDR3 sequence is 14 residues long. The CDR3 is CASSLLGTVYEQYF. CDR3 nucleotides: TGTGCCAGTTCCTTACTTGGGACAGTCTACGAGCAGTACTTC.

The chain is built from TRBV29-1 and TRBJ1-1; the D is unclear. Deletions cut 4 bases from V and 5 bases from J, with 5 bases between. CDR3 length equals 10 residues. Germline V CDR1 and CDR2: SQVTM, ANQGSEA. The CDR3 is CSVGETEAFF. CDR3 nucleotides: TGCAGCGTTGGGGAGACTGAAGCTTTCTTT.

This clone was counted between two and nine times. The rearrangement uses TRBV30 and TRBJ1-2, with 7 bases matching TRBD1. The ends lost 2 bases at V and 2 bases at J; junction bases unmatched: 2. CDR1 and CDR2 from the germline V gene are GTSNPN and SVGIG (reference sequence). The CDR3 has 13 residues. The CDR3, as DNA: TGTGCCTGGAGTTTACAGGGGAACTATGGCTACACCTTC. Translated, it gives CAWSLQGNYGYTF.

The chain recombines TRBV11-3 with TRBJ2-1; 8 positions match TRBD2. CDR1 SGHNT and CDR2 YENEEA come from the germline V gene. J gave up 8 bases and V 0 bases, and 3 bases lay outside the gene matches. This CDR3 has 14 amino acids. CDR3 protein: CASSLDSGKDEQFF. In DNA form, the CDR3 reads TGTGCCAGCAGCTTAGATAGCGGGAAGGATGAGCAGTTCTTC.

The genes are TRBV15 and TRBJ1-2; D is perhaps TRBD1 (6 bases). From germline, CDR1 is LNHNV and CDR2 YYDKDF (reference sequence). V was cut by 3 bases and J by 7 bases, with 21 bases left in between. The CDR3 has 16 residues. The CDR3 loop is CATSSPGGRGWSGYTF. In nucleotides, the CDR3 is TGTGCCACCAGCAGCCCGGGGGGGCGGGGGTGGAGTGGCTACACCTTC.

This clone occurred once. This rearrangement joins TRBV4-1 to TRBJ1-6; 9 bases are a match to TRBD1. V shed 0 bases, J shed 8 bases, and the junction held 5 bases outside the gene matches. CDR1 is MGHRA and CDR2 is YSYEKL in the germline V gene. The CDR3 covers 16 residues. CDR3 amino acids: CASSQEGGQGYSPLHF. DNA of the CDR3: TGCGCCAGCAGCCAAGAAGGGGGACAGGGTTATTCACCCCTCCACTTT.

The chain uses TRBV5-4 and TRBJ2-2, with D possibly TRBD2 on 7 matching bases. This CDR3 is built from 16 residues. Germline V lookup: CDR1 SGHNT, CDR2 YYREEE (reference sequence). V was shortened by 0 bases and J by 5 bases, with 14 bases between the two germline ends. The CDR3 nucleotides are TGTGCCAGCAGCTTGGCCCTAGGGGGGGGAACCGGGGAGCTGTTTTTT. Protein: CASSLALGGGTGELFF.